The source of this TCR beta chain is a study of blood T cells in healthy people across ages. Whole-study findings and limits: Diversity was higher, and naive CD4+ cells more numerous, in long-lived donors than in aged donors.

A sample-barcoded 5' primer and a J-beta primer mix were used in a second PCR of about 7 to 12 cycles. TCRdb processed the 5' RACE reads anew with MiXCR; each CDR3 protein has one entry. The table records around 1,100,000 distinct CDR3 sequences, approximately 38% of them present only once. Per sample, extraction of total RNA gave at least 5.5 micrograms in every case. Concerning this clonotype: The target antigen is unknown. One end of the junction is discordant with germline, which a read error may explain.

The sequenced material came from blood. The receptor comes from a man younger than 35 in good health.

DNA for the CDR3: TGTGCCTGCAGCCAGACAGGGAACACTGAAGCTTTCTTT. It yields the protein CACSQTGNTEAFF. The chain links TRBV7-9 to TRBJ1-1; D possibly corresponds to TRBD1 (6 bases). CDR1 SEHNR and CDR2 FQNEAQ come from the germline V gene (reference sequence). This CDR3 is built from 13 residues.